A single sample is the source of the 15 T cell receptor beta chains below, sequenced in a study of blood T cell repertoires in COVID-19. Data came from immunoSEQ multiplex PCR; TCRdb stores just in-frame clones and leaves some out. The table has 650,000 to 800,000 clones, approximately 90% seen once. Sequencing was done on a sample of peripheral blood. These receptors originate from a young woman with acute or convalescent COVID-19.

The V call is TRBV24-1, the J call TRBJ2-1; TRBD1 aligns across 10 bases. V gave up 1 base and J gave up 9 bases; unmatched junction bases: 11. CDR3 size: 17 residues. Germline CDR1 and CDR2: KGHDR and SFDVKD. This chain's CDR3 is CATSDFSGTGALGEQFF. The DNA of the CDR3 is TGTGCCACCAGTGATTTCTCCGGGACAGGGGCTTTGGGTGAGCAGTTCTTC.

The gene calls are TRBV12-5 and TRBJ1-1; D remains ambiguous. V was clipped by 2 bases and J by 1 base, with 11 bases between them. The CDR3 contains 15 residues. Germline CDR1 is LGHNT and CDR2 is FRNRAP. CDR3 in amino acids: CASGLPRYGNTEAFF. CDR3 DNA sequence: TGTGCTAGTGGTTTGCCCCGGTACGGGAACACTGAAGCTTTCTTT. Drawing the rest from reference TRBV12-5 and TRBJ1-1, the complete variable domain is DARVTQTPRHKVTEMGQEVTMRCQPILGHNTVFWYRQTMMQGLELLAYFRNRAPLDDSGMPKDRFSAEMPDATLATLKIQPSEPRDSAVYFCASGLPRYGNTEAFFGQGTRLTVV.

This rearrangement joins TRBV3-1 (or the pseudogene TRBV3-2) to TRBJ2-2; D is undetermined. The CDR3 runs 14 residues. The germline V and J ends were trimmed by 2 bases and 0 bases, with 4 bases remaining between them. Germline V gives CDR1 LGHDT, CDR2 YNNKEL (reference sequence). The DNA of the CDR3 is TGTGCCAGCAGCCAAAACACGAACACCGGGGAGCTGTTTTTT. Translating gives CASSQNTNTGELFF.

Only one count was recorded for this clone. Other DNA sequences in the sample encode the same CDR3. This chain links TRBV3-1 (or the pseudogene TRBV3-2) with TRBJ1-1, with D possibly matching TRBD1 (5 bases). V lost 4 bases, J lost 1 base, and 10 bases lay in between. This CDR3 comprises 14 residues. Per germline, CDR1 LGHDT and CDR2 YNNKEL (reference sequence). CDR3 residues: CASSLRDRNTEAFF. CDR3 sequence (DNA): TGTGCCAGCAGCCTCAGAGACAGGAACACTGAAGCTTTCTTT.

The CDR3 loop reads CASSRETSYEQYF. The CDR3 nucleotides read TGTGCCAGCAGCCGGGAAACCTCCTACGAGCAGTACTTC. The chain carries TRBV13 and TRBJ2-7; maybe TRBD2 (5 bases). Germline V CDR1 and CDR2: PRHDT, FYEKMQ (reference sequence). The CDR3 consists of 13 residues. Trimming left V 5 bases short and J 0 bases short, with 8 bases between.

The V gene is TRBV30, the J gene TRBJ1-2; no clear D. Per germline, CDR1 GTSNPN and CDR2 SVGIG (reference sequence). V was pared by 1 base and J by 5 bases, with 11 bases between. The CDR3 is 13 amino acids. The CDR3 protein is CAWSGTDSYGYTF. In DNA form, the CDR3 reads TGTGCCTGGAGTGGGACGGACTCATATGGCTACACCTTC. Looking up the rest from reference TRBV30 and TRBJ1-2 gives the full variable domain: SQTIHQWPATLVQPVGSPLSLECTVEGTSNPNLYWYRQAAGRGLQLLFYSVGIGQISSEVPQNLSASRPQDRQFILSSKKLLLSDSGFYLCAWSGTDSYGYTFGSGTRLTVV.

The chain has TRBV7-2 and TRBJ2-7; 7 bases align to TRBD1. Per germline, CDR1 SGHTA and CDR2 FQGNSA. The junction had 3 bases not matched to a gene; V was cut back by 5 bases and J by 2 bases. The CDR3 is 13 amino acids. CDR3 nucleotide sequence: TGTGCCAGCAGCGGACAGGTAGCCTACGAGCAGTACTTC. Its translation: CASSGQVAYEQYF.

Concerning this clone: An end of the junction differs from the germline gene, which may be a read error. Other nucleotide sequences in the sample specify the same CDR3. The DNA of the CDR3 is TGTGCCAGCAGCCCCGACAGGAACTATGGCTATACCTTC. As protein: CASSPDRNYGYTF. The rearrangement uses TRBV12-3 or TRBV12-4 and TRBJ1-2; D is perhaps TRBD1 (6 bases). The CDR3 has 13 residues.

V and J are TRBV5-1 and TRBJ2-7, with D possibly being TRBD2 (6 bases). The V and J ends lost 4 bases and 4 bases respectively, with 12 bases between them. CDR3 size: 13 residues. CDR1 SGHRS and CDR2 YFSETQ come from the germline V gene. This CDR3 reads CASSPEGRYEQYF. CDR3 DNA: TGCGCCAGCAGCCCGGAGGGTCGGTACGAGCAGTACTTC. The variable domain in full, completed from reference TRBV5-1 and TRBJ2-7, reads KAGVTQTPRYLIKTRGQQVTLSCSPISGHRSVSWYQQTPGQGLQFLFEYFSETQRNKGNFPGRFSGRQFSNSRSEMNVSTLELGDSALYLCASSPEGRYEQYFGPGTRLTVT.

This clone was seen once. Other DNA variants within this sample encode the same CDR3. The V call is TRBV4-1, the J call TRBJ1-1, with D possibly TRBD1 on 6 matching bases. This CDR3 comprises 14 residues. Deletions cut 1 base from V and 1 base from J, with 7 bases between. The V gene's germline CDR1 is MGHRA and CDR2 YSYEKL. The CDR3 DNA reads TGCGCCAGCAGCCAAGCGACAGGGAACACTGAAGCTTTCTTT. It codes for CASSQATGNTEAFF.

V and J are TRBV27 and TRBJ1-1; TRBD1 matches at 7 bases. This CDR3 comprises 14 residues. Germline CDR1 reads MNHEY; CDR2 reads SMNVEV (reference sequence). V lost 4 bases and J lost 2; bases outside the gene matches: 4. The CDR3 sequence is CASSYRQGNTEAFF. CDR3 bases: TGTGCCAGCAGTTACCGACAGGGTAACACTGAAGCTTTCTTT.

The chain carries TRBV5-1 and TRBJ2-7; 7 nucleotides match TRBD1. With 0 bases clipped from V and 3 bases from J, the junction kept 3 bases outside the gene matches. The CDR3 has 14 residues. Germline lookup yields CDR1 SGHRS and CDR2 YFSETQ. In DNA, the CDR3 is TGCGCCAGCAGCTTGGCGCCAGGGGGCTACGAGCAGTACTTC. Its protein is CASSLAPGGYEQYF.

CDR3 sequence: CASSSQPRQENTGELFF. CDR3 DNA sequence: TGTGCCAGCAGCTCCCAACCCCGACAGGAGAACACCGGGGAGCTGTTTTTT. The chain carries TRBV7-7 and TRBJ2-2; possible D gene TRBD1, 6 bases. Per germline, CDR1 SSHAT and CDR2 FNYEAQ (reference sequence). V dropped 4 bases and J dropped 1 base, with 16 bases sitting between them. The CDR3 has 17 residues. The variable domain in full, completed from reference TRBV7-7 and TRBJ2-2, reads GAGVSQSPRYKVTKRGQDVTLRCDPISSHATLYWYQQALGQGPEFLTYFNYEAQPDKSGLPSDRFSAERPEGSISTLTIQRTEQRDSAMYRCASSSQPRQENTGELFFGEGSRLTVL.

The chain is built from TRBV6-4 and TRBJ2-3, with 8 bases identical to TRBD2. The ends lost 3 bases at V and 6 bases at J; junction bases unmatched: 8. CDR3 length: 15 residues. CDR1 and CDR2 (germline): MRHNA, SNTAGT. CDR3 protein: CASSDRGLGADTQYF. The CDR3 region has the DNA TGTGCCAGCAGTGATAGGGGACTAGGTGCGGATACGCAGTATTTT.

The J gene is TRBJ2-6, the V gene TRBV3-1 (or the pseudogene TRBV3-2), with no clear D. The CDR3 runs to 15 residues. The germline CDR1 and CDR2 sequences are LGHDT and YNNKEL (reference sequence). The germline V and J ends were trimmed by 4 bases and 0 bases, with 7 bases remaining between them. The CDR3 nucleotides are TGTGCCAGCAGCCTCACCTACTCTGGGGCCAACGTCCTGACTTTC. Its protein is CASSLTYSGANVLTF.